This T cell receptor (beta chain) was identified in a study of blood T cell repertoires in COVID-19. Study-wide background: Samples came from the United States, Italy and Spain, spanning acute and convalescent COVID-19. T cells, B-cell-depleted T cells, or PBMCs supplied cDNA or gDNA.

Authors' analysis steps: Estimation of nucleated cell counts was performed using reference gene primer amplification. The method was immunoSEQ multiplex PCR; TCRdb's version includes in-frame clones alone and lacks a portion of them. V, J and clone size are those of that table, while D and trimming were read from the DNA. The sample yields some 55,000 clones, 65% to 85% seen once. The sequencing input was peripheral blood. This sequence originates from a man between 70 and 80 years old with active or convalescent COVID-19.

Here the CDR3 DNA reads TGTGCCTGGACCCCCACTGGAAACACCATATATTTT. It yields the protein CAWTPTGNTIYF. The chain couples TRBV30 to TRBJ1-3, with unresolved D. V was trimmed by 4 bases and J by 2 bases, leaving 6 bases between them. Germline CDR1 and CDR2: GTSNPN and SVGIG (reference sequence). CDR3 length: 12 amino acids.